A single sample gave rise to the 14 T cell receptor beta chains below, sequenced in a study of blood T cell repertoires in COVID-19. Profiled with immunoSEQ multiplex PCR; TCRdb holds only in-frame clones, not every one. The repertoire holds around 300,000 clones, with approximately 88% as singletons. Source material: PBMCs or T cells enriched from blood (not recorded which). All receptors derive from a woman in her thirties or forties who had recovered from COVID-19.

This clone was found once. The rearrangement links TRBV5-1 to TRBJ2-1; TRBD2 matches at 11 bases. Germline CDR1 and CDR2: SGHRS and YFSETQ. This CDR3 is 17 amino acids long. V dropped 0 bases and J dropped 6; count of bases not matched to a gene: 8. The chain's CDR3 is CASSLAGIAGGSNEQFF. CDR3 bases: TGCGCCAGCAGCTTGGCCGGAATAGCGGGAGGGAGCAATGAGCAGTTCTTC.

V usage is TRBV19 and J usage is TRBJ1-2, with TRBD1 identical over 8 bases. Germline values: CDR1 LNHDA, CDR2 SQIVND (reference sequence). The length of the CDR3 is 17 residues. V lost 5 bases and J lost 8; bases outside the gene matches: 19. CDR3 nucleotide sequence: TGTGCCAGTAGTCGTCTGGGGAATCTAGCAGGGGGCGACGGCTACACCTTC. Amino acids: CASSRLGNLAGGDGYTF.

The chain employs TRBV6-5 and TRBJ1-2; a possible D gene is TRBD1 (6 bases). Deletions cut 8 bases from V and 7 bases from J, with 17 bases between. This CDR3 has 13 amino acids. CDR1 and CDR2 from the germline V gene are MNHEY and SVGAGI. The CDR3 DNA follows: TGTGCCAGCGTTAAGGGGGGGACGAGTGGCTACACCTTC. Encoded protein: CASVKGGTSGYTF.

The chain links TRBV2 to TRBJ1-3; tentative D call: TRBD1 (6 bases). Germline V CDR1 and CDR2: SNHLY, FYNNEI. The CDR3 runs 15 residues. Trimming pared 6 bases from V and 1 base from J, leaving 13 bases between. Here the CDR3 reads CASRLRGDSGNTIYF. The DNA of the CDR3 is TGTGCCAGCAGGCTCAGGGGAGATTCTGGAAACACCATATATTTT.

The V and J genes are TRBV9 and TRBJ2-2; TRBD2 might be the D (5 bases). Trimming took off 0 bases at V and 5 bases at J, with 11 bases between the two ends. CDR3 size: 15 residues. Germline values: CDR1 SGDLS, CDR2 YYNGEE. As DNA, the CDR3 is TGTGCCAGCAGCGTAGCCAGGACGGGGACCGGGGAGCTGTTTTTT. This codes for CASSVARTGTGELFF.

This CDR3 is CASSQEGRRCTF. CDR3 nucleotides: TGTGCCAGCAGTCAAGAGGGTCGACGTTGCACCTTC. This chain uses TRBV27 with TRBJ1-2; D gene ambiguous. This CDR3 has 12 residues. V lost 5 bases, J lost 13 bases, and 17 bases lay in between. Germline lookup yields CDR1 MNHEY and CDR2 SMNVEV (reference sequence).

The chain recombines TRBV11-2 with TRBJ2-7; a possible D gene is TRBD1 (5 bases). Trimming took off 1 base at V and 3 bases at J, with 16 bases between the two ends. CDR3 length equals 16 residues. Germline values: CDR1 SGHAT, CDR2 FQNNGV. The CDR3 region has the DNA TGTGCCAGCAGCTTAGCCGGACACACGAACTACTACGAGCAGTACTTC. Encoded protein: CASSLAGHTNYYEQYF.

The chain has TRBV30 and TRBJ2-3, with D possibly being TRBD1 (6 bases). Per germline, CDR1 GTSNPN and CDR2 SVGIG (reference sequence). This CDR3 is 16 amino acids long. Trimming took 1 base from V and 1 from J, leaving 15 bases between them. The CDR3 sequence is CAWSARQVRGTDTQYF. The CDR3 DNA follows: TGTGCCTGGAGTGCCCGACAGGTCCGTGGCACAGATACGCAGTATTTT.

V and J are TRBV2 and TRBJ2-7; 7 positions match TRBD1. Germline loops: CDR1 SNHLY, CDR2 FYNNEI. This CDR3 has 13 residues. The V and J ends lost 8 bases and 6 bases, in that order; junction bases with no gene match: 10. CDR3 coding DNA: TGTGCCAGCGGGGTGGTCCGACAGGGCGAGCAGTACTTC. Translated, it gives CASGVVRQGEQYF.

CDR3: CASSLSAQAGQPQHF. The CDR3 bases are TGTGCCAGCAGCCTTTCTGCCCAGGCCGGCCAGCCCCAGCATTTT. V gene TRBV4-2 combines with J gene TRBJ1-5; D gene unclear. CDR1 LGHNA and CDR2 YNFKEQ come from the germline V gene. V was trimmed by 4 bases and J by 7 bases, leaving 17 bases between them. The CDR3 is made up of 15 amino acids.

The chain has TRBV9 and TRBJ1-1, with no clear D. Germline CDR1 is SGDLS and CDR2 is YYNGEE. V dropped 0 bases and J dropped 1 base, with 7 bases sitting between them. The CDR3 has 14 residues. The CDR3 region is CASSVAEGNTEAFF. CDR3 DNA: TGTGCCAGCAGCGTAGCTGAGGGGAACACTGAAGCTTTCTTT.

This clone was observed a handful of times. The V call is TRBV19, the J call TRBJ2-1; 13 bases are shared with TRBD2. Germline values: CDR1 LNHDA, CDR2 SQIVND (reference sequence). This CDR3 spans 16 amino acids. V was pared by 3 bases and J by 8 bases, with 7 bases of the junction left unmatched. The CDR3 reads CASSIRTSGSFDEQFF. Here the CDR3 DNA reads TGTGCCAGTAGTATCAGGACTAGCGGGAGTTTCGATGAGCAGTTCTTC.

This clone was seen only once. This chain uses TRBV30 with TRBJ2-5; 8 bases line up with TRBD1. CDR1 and CDR2 (germline): GTSNPN, SVGIG (reference sequence). The CDR3 is made up of 14 amino acids. V lost 3 bases to trimming and J lost 2 bases; unmatched junction nucleotides: 5. The CDR3 DNA sequence: TGTGCCTGGAGCCAGGGGGCCTTACAAGAGACCCAGTACTTC. Protein sequence: CAWSQGALQETQYF.

This rearrangement joins TRBV9 to TRBJ2-1; 10 bases are a match to TRBD2. V was pared by 3 bases and J by 7 bases, with 10 bases of the junction left unmatched. The germline gives CDR1 SGDLS, CDR2 YYNGEE. The CDR3 runs to 16 residues. The CDR3 DNA reads TGTGCCAGCAGCGAGCTAGCGGGAGTAAATATAAATGAGCAGTTCTTC. Translating it yields CASSELAGVNINEQFF.